This T cell receptor (beta chain) came from a study of long-term antiretroviral therapy in people with HIV. Whole-study context: Some samples came about a decade before the 2015 immediate-ART recommendation, and these were the earliest.

Germline CDR1 reads SGHTA; CDR2 reads FQGNSA. The CDR3 contains 14 residues. V lost 5 bases, J lost 4 bases, and 11 bases lay in between. People in the study who had HIV all got their treatment in the United States. Ahead of DNA extraction, samples held about 0.95-10 million cryopreserved PBMC each. Sequencing relied on immunoSEQ assay v3.0, run at survey level. This table comes from immunoSEQ multiplex PCR, and its TCRdb copy is limited to in-frame clones, with some not included. The data hold about 25,000 clones, with around 83% observed a single time. This specimen was unsorted PBMCs, taken 3 years after starting antiretroviral therapy. The chain couples TRBV7-2 to TRBJ1-4; no reliable D call. The TCR originated in a man aged 18 to 30 with HIV. The CDR3 sequence: CASSQPHFNEKLFF. CDR3 nucleotide sequence: TGTGCCAGCAGCCAACCTCACTTTAATGAAAAACTGTTTTTT.